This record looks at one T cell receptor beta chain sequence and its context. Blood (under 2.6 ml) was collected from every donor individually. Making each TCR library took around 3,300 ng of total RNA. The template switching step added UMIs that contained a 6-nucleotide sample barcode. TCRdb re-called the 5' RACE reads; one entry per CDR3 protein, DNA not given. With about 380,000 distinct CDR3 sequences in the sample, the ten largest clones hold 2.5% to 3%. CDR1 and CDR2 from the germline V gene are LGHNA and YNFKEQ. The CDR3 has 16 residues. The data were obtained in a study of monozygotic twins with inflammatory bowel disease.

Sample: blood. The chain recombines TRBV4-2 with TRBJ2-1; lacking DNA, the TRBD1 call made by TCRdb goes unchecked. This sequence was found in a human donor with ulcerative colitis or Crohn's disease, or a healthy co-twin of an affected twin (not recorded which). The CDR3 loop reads CASSQEPGPFGDEQFF.